Given below is one T cell receptor (beta chain) in context. Its antigen is still unknown. The sample belongs to a study of shared clonotypes between healthy human individuals. On the study more broadly: Used for every donor were three CD4 naive, three CD4 memory, two CD8 naive and one CD8 memory plate.

Study-level findings and limits: Memory subsets had estimated richness that was generally smaller than that of naive subsets. Donor clonotype sharing was expected to depend on sequencing depth.

TCRdb's table, derived via immunoSEQ multiplex PCR, lists solely in-frame clones and lacks some. This table has hundreds of thousands of clones, around 97% appearing once. This CDR3 is 14 amino acids long. V lost 4 bases and J 5 bases, leaving 15 bases between the germline ends. Germline loops: CDR1 MGHRA, CDR2 YSYEKL. The chain recombines TRBV4-1 with TRBJ2-7; D may match TRBD1 or TRBD2 (5 bases each). Sequencing was performed on naive CD4+ T cells sorted from blood. The sample's subset: CD45RA+ positively selected. This receptor was taken from a woman in her thirties in good health. The CDR3 sequence: CASSLILGTHEQYF. DNA for the CDR3: TGCGCCAGCAGCCTTATACTAGGGACCCACGAGCAGTACTTC.